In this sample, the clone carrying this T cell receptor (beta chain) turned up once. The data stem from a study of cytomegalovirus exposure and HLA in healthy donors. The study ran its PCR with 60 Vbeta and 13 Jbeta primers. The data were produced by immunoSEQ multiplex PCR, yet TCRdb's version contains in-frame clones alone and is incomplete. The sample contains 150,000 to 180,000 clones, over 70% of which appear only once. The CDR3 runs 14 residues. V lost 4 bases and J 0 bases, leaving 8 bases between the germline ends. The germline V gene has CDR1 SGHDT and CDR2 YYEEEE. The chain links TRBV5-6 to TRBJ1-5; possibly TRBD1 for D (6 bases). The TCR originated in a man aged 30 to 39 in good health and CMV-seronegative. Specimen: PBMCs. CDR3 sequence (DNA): TGTGCCAGCAGCCCGACAGGTAGCAATCAGCCCCAGCATTTT. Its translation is CASSPTGSNQPQHF.